The 27 T cell receptor beta chains presented below share a single source sample, sequenced in a study of beta chain features in type 1 diabetes (dated by TCRdb to the late 2010s). Library method: the immunoSEQ multiplex PCR assay. All of the isolated RNA was reverse transcribed with the High Capacity cDNA Reverse Transcription Kit, so expressed TCRB transcripts were sequenced. TCRdb mirrors the immuneACCESS table, restricted to in-frame sequences. Some clones are absent from its copies; in checked studies, under half trace to an unresolved V gene, and the reason for the others is unknown. This sample lists under 350,000 clones; about 8% were detected once. The top ten clonotypes cover more than 0.9% of the sample. Sample: central memory CD4+ T cells from blood. Receptor source: a woman younger than 35 in good health.

This clone was observed at least ten times. This chain uses TRBV29-1 with TRBJ2-1; 9 bases align to TRBD1. Germline V lookup: CDR1 SQVTM, CDR2 ANQGSEA. The CDR3 is 13 residues long. V lost 3 bases and J lost 9; bases outside the gene matches: 6. CDR3 DNA: TGCAGCGTTGAGGACAGGGGTATGGGTGAGCAGTTCTTC. As protein: CSVEDRGMGEQFF.

The chain couples TRBV29-1 to TRBJ2-1; D remains ambiguous. CDR1 is SQVTM, CDR2 ANQGSEA, per germline. This CDR3 has 13 amino acids. Trimming stripped 4 bases from V and 7 bases from J, with 14 bases between. The CDR3 DNA sequence: TGCAGCGTTGTAGGAACCGCTCGGAATGAGCAGTTCTTC. Its translation is CSVVGTARNEQFF.

This clone was detected a few times. The genes are TRBV29-1 and TRBJ2-1; TRBD2 matches at 9 bases. V dropped 2 bases and J dropped 2; count of bases not matched to a gene: 10. This CDR3 has 17 amino acids. The germline V gene encodes CDR1 SQVTM and CDR2 ANQGSEA. This CDR3 is CSVETPGSGSTYNEQFF. The CDR3 DNA sequence: TGCAGCGTTGAAACTCCTGGTAGCGGGAGTACCTACAATGAGCAGTTCTTC.

The chain is built from TRBV4-2 and TRBJ2-1; no clear D gene. The length of the CDR3 is 12 residues. V shed 5 bases and J shed 5 bases, with 7 bases lying between them. CDR1 and CDR2 from the germline V gene are LGHNA and YNFKEQ. The CDR3 spells CASSLADNEQFF. CDR3 sequence (DNA): TGTGCCAGCAGCTTGGCCGACAATGAGCAGTTCTTC.

This clone was recorded a few times. The genes are TRBV27 and TRBJ1-4; possibly TRBD1 for D (6 bases). The CDR3 has 16 amino acids. Germline V gives CDR1 MNHEY, CDR2 SMNVEV (reference sequence). V was trimmed by 6 bases and J by 1 base, leaving 15 bases between them. CDR3 in DNA: TGTGCCAGCAGCTCCCTTGGAGGGGGAACTAATGAAAAACTGTTTTTT. Encoded protein: CASSSLGGGTNEKLFF. Variable domain in full (rest from reference TRBV27 and TRBJ1-4): EAQVTQNPRYLITVTGKKLTVTCSQNMNHEYMSWYRQDPGLGLRQIYYSMNVEVTDKGDVPEGYKVSRKEKRNFPLILESPSPNQTSLYFCASSSLGGGTNEKLFFGSGTQLSVL.

The rearrangement links TRBV28 to TRBJ1-6; D remains unclear. CDR3 length: 12 residues. Trimming pared 3 bases from V and 9 bases from J, leaving 6 bases between. Germline V gene data show CDR1 as MDHEN and CDR2 as SYDVKM. In DNA form, the CDR3 reads TGTGCCAGCAGTTTTTTACGTTCACCCCTCCACTTT. It yields the protein CASSFLRSPLHF.

At least ten counts were recorded for this clone. This chain joins TRBV7-9 and TRBJ2-4; no firm D call. Trimming pared 1 base from V and 0 bases from J, leaving 7 bases between. In germline, CDR1 is SEHNR, CDR2 FQNEAQ (reference sequence). This CDR3 spans 15 amino acids. CDR3 DNA sequence: TGTGCCAGCAGCTTAGGGTGGAGAGCCAAAAACATTCAGTACTTC. This gives the protein CASSLGWRAKNIQYF.

This sequence joins TRBV7-9 and TRBJ1-4, with D maybe TRBD1 (5 bases). The CDR3 has 14 amino acids. Trimming took 5 bases from V and 7 from J, leaving 14 bases between them. Germline V gene lookup returns CDR1 SEHNR and CDR2 FQNEAQ (reference sequence). CDR3 sequence (DNA): TGTGCCAGCAGCCCGAGATCGGGGGTTGAAAAACTGTTTTTT. Its translation: CASSPRSGVEKLFF.

This clone occurred a few times. The chain has TRBV27 and TRBJ1-2; a possible D gene is TRBD1 (5 bases). CDR3 length: 12 residues. Germline values: CDR1 MNHEY, CDR2 SMNVEV (reference sequence). V was pared by 8 bases and J by 10 bases, with 17 bases between. For the CDR3, the DNA is TGTGCCAGCCGGTACCGGGACGGAGCCTACACCTTC. Residues: CASRYRDGAYTF.

A few counts support this clone. The sample contains more than one DNA sequence encoding this CDR3. This sequence joins TRBV28 and TRBJ2-2; 7 bases line up with TRBD2. The CDR3 length is 16 residues. Germline-derived CDR1 and CDR2 are MDHEN and SYDVKM. V lost 6 bases and J lost 0; bases outside the gene matches: 7. In DNA, the CDR3 is TGTGCCAGCAGACGCAGGGAGGGTACGAACACCGGGGAGCTGTTTTTT. Its protein is CASRRREGTNTGELFF.

The rearrangement uses TRBV6-5 and TRBJ2-5, with D possibly TRBD1 on 6 matching bases. From germline, CDR1 is MNHEY and CDR2 SVGAGI. The CDR3 length is 12 residues. V dropped 0 bases and J dropped 7 bases, with 6 bases sitting between them. CDR3 residues: CASSYSQGTQYF. In nucleotides, the CDR3 is TGTGCCAGCAGTTACTCACAGGGGACCCAGTACTTC.

This clone was counted many times. The chain recombines TRBV7-2 with TRBJ1-3, with D hard to call. The germline V and J ends were trimmed by 1 base and 0 bases, with 10 bases remaining between them. Germline V gives CDR1 SGHTA, CDR2 FQGNSA. This CDR3 has 16 amino acids. The CDR3 protein is CASSLDFSLSGNTIYF. CDR3 sequence (DNA): TGTGCCAGCAGCTTAGATTTCAGTCTCTCTGGAAACACCATATATTTT.

V gene TRBV28 combines with J gene TRBJ1-1; the match to TRBD1 covers 8 bases. The V segment lost 4 bases and the J segment 2 bases; nucleotides outside the gene matches: 9. Germline CDR1 and CDR2: MDHEN and SYDVKM. This CDR3 contains 16 residues. In DNA form, the CDR3 reads TGTGCCAGCAGTTCCCCCGGACAGGGCATCAACACTGAAGCTTTCTTT. This encodes CASSSPGQGINTEAFF.

The chain has TRBV6-6 and TRBJ1-5; D is ambiguous. Trimming shortened V by 6 bases and J by 1 base, and 4 bases separated the two germline ends. This CDR3 region has 12 residues. Germline CDR1 reads MNHNY; CDR2 reads SVGAGI (reference sequence). Here the CDR3 reads CASRSSNQPQHF. The CDR3 DNA reads as TGTGCCAGCAGGTCCAGCAATCAGCCCCAGCATTTT.

This clone was observed once. The CDR3 DNA is TGCGCCAGCAGCCAAGATGAGACAGTTCCTGGGGCCCAGCATTTT. As protein: CASSQDETVPGAQHF. The chain couples TRBV4-1 to TRBJ1-5; D is perhaps TRBD1 (5 bases). Germline lookup yields CDR1 MGHRA and CDR2 YSYEKL. Trimming left V 0 bases short and J 11 bases short, with 17 bases between. The CDR3 contains 15 residues.

This sequence joins TRBV7-8 and TRBJ2-1; TRBD2 might be the D (7 bases). Between the trimmed V and J ends, which lost 5 bases and 9 bases, there was a span of 20 bases. CDR1 and CDR2 from the germline V gene are SGHVS and FQNEAQ. CDR3 size: 15 residues. This CDR3 reads CASSTLGRGPAEQFF. The CDR3 coding sequence is TGTGCCAGCAGCACCTTGGGGCGGGGGCCGGCTGAGCAGTTCTTC.

The chain is built from TRBV29-1 and TRBJ2-4; unclear D gene. The germline CDR1 and CDR2 sequences are SQVTM and ANQGSEA. The CDR3 has 12 amino acids. V lost 8 bases and J 5 bases, leaving 13 bases between the germline ends. The CDR3 reads CSSGDRENIQYF. The CDR3 DNA follows: TGCAGCTCTGGGGATCGGGAAAACATTCAGTACTTC.

This clone has just a few counts. The rearrangement links TRBV28 to TRBJ1-4; tentatively, D is TRBD1 (6 bases). The CDR3 covers 15 residues. Germline CDR1 is MDHEN and CDR2 is SYDVKM. The V end was cut by 7 bases, the J end by 3 bases, with 15 bases between. The CDR3 sequence: CASTPQGSANEKLFF. In nucleotides, the CDR3 is TGTGCCAGCACCCCCCAGGGGTCGGCTAATGAAAAACTGTTTTTT.

This clone was counted between two and nine times. The chain couples TRBV15 to TRBJ2-2, with D tentatively TRBD1 (6 bases). The CDR3 extends over 13 amino acids. Trimming pared 9 bases from V and 2 bases from J, leaving 10 bases between. Germline V gene lookup returns CDR1 LNHNV and CDR2 YYDKDF (reference sequence). In DNA, the CDR3 is TGTGCCACGGGGACACCCAACACCGGGGAGCTGTTTTTT. Protein: CATGTPNTGELFF. Full variable domain (remainder filled in from reference TRBV15 and TRBJ2-2): DAMVIQNPRYQVTQFGKPVTLSCSQTLNHNVMYWYQQKSSQAPKLLFHYYDKDFNNEADTPDNFQSRRPNTSFCFLDIRSPGLGDTAMYLCATGTPNTGELFFGEGSRLTVL.

This clone was picked up a small number of times. The CDR3 DNA is TGCAGCGTTGAAGGGGTCAACAGGGAGTATGGCTACACCTTC. Translating it yields CSVEGVNREYGYTF. The chain links TRBV29-1 to TRBJ1-2; tentative D call: TRBD1 (6 bases). Trimming stripped 1 base from V and 5 bases from J, with 14 bases between. Germline V CDR1 and CDR2: SQVTM, ANQGSEA. The CDR3 is 14 amino acids.

This clone occurred a few times. The chain joins TRBV7-2 to TRBJ1-1; D ambiguous. The CDR3 runs to 13 residues. Germline CDR1 SGHTA, CDR2 FQGNSA. Trimming removed 4 bases from V and 5 bases from J, with 11 bases in between. The CDR3 DNA reads TGTGCCAGCAGCTCCAGGAGTCGGACTGAAGCTTTCTTT. Protein product: CASSSRSRTEAFF.

V and J are TRBV5-4 and TRBJ1-2; 10 nucleotides align to TRBD1. Germline V lookup: CDR1 SGHNT, CDR2 YYREEE (reference sequence). This CDR3 contains 16 residues. With V trimmed by 4 bases and J by 4 bases, 10 bases remained unmatched. Here the CDR3 reads CASSKIETGGFYGYTF. CDR3 coding DNA: TGTGCCAGCAGCAAGATAGAGACAGGGGGCTTCTATGGCTACACCTTC.

This clone was recorded many times. The J gene is TRBJ1-4, the V gene TRBV7-9, with D perhaps matching TRBD1 (5 bases). CDR3 length equals 13 residues. Germline V gives CDR1 SEHNR, CDR2 FQNEAQ (reference sequence). Trimming cost V 6 bases and J 8 bases, with 13 bases left between them. The CDR3 loop reads CASSRDQGEKLFF. The CDR3 nucleotides are TGTGCCAGCAGTCGAGACCAGGGCGAAAAACTGTTTTTT.

The V call is TRBV5-1, the J call TRBJ2-5; 7 bases are shared with TRBD2. There are 15 residues in the CDR3. Germline loops: CDR1 SGHRS, CDR2 YFSETQ. Germline trimming cut 3 bases from V and 5 bases from J; bases unmatched to any gene: 10. The CDR3 spells CASSSRDYFSETQYF. CDR3 sequence (DNA): TGCGCCAGCAGCTCCCGGGACTACTTCTCGGAGACCCAGTACTTC. The full variable domain, its missing parts supplied by reference TRBV5-1 and TRBJ2-5, is KAGVTQTPRYLIKTRGQQVTLSCSPISGHRSVSWYQQTPGQGLQFLFEYFSETQRNKGNFPGRFSGRQFSNSRSEMNVSTLELGDSALYLCASSSRDYFSETQYFGPGTRLLVL.

V is TRBV7-3 and J is TRBJ2-5, with D possibly TRBD2 on 6 matching bases. Per the germline V gene, CDR1 is SGHTA and CDR2 is FQGTGA. V lost 0 bases and J lost 4, with 12 bases in between. CDR3 length: 15 amino acids. CDR3 sequence reads: CASSLTATSGETQYF. CDR3 in DNA: TGTGCCAGCAGCTTAACCGCGACTAGTGGAGAGACCCAGTACTTC.

This clone was seen only a few times. The genes are TRBV5-6 and TRBJ2-4; possibly TRBD2 for D (5 bases). CDR1 is SGHDT, CDR2 YYEEEE, per germline. The CDR3 totals 16 residues. V lost 0 bases to trimming and J lost 0 bases, with 10 bases between them. The CDR3 DNA sequence: TGTGCCAGCAGCTTGGGAGGGCCGCTAGCCAAAAACATTCAGTACTTC. Translated: CASSLGGPLAKNIQYF.

This clone was counted only a few times. The chain carries TRBV5-5 and TRBJ2-5; D unresolved. CDR3 size: 13 residues. The germline V gene encodes CDR1 SGHKS and CDR2 YYEKEE (reference sequence). V was cut by 0 bases and J by 3 bases, with 6 bases left in between. Here the CDR3 reads CASSLDPKETQYF. Written as DNA, the CDR3 is TGTGCCAGCAGCTTGGATCCGAAAGAGACCCAGTACTTC.